The text below deals with one T cell receptor (beta chain). Germline-derived CDR1 and CDR2 are SGHAT and FQNNGV. CDR3 length equals 17 residues. The V gene end was trimmed by 2 bases and the J gene end by 2 bases; junction bases not matched to a gene: 7. Source study methods: Reference gene primer amplification in the assay estimated nucleated cell counts. The method was immunoSEQ multiplex PCR; TCRdb's version includes in-frame clones alone and lacks a portion of them. Clone size and the V and J calls come from that table; the DNA yielded D and trimming. The table has 200,000 to 250,000 clones, 75% to 90% seen once. The entry originates in a study of blood T cell repertoires in COVID-19. For the study at large: Samples taken during acute and convalescent COVID-19 were collected in the United States, Italy and Spain. The analysed material was cDNA or gDNA that came from T cells, B-cell-depleted T cells, or PBMCs.

The sample comprised peripheral blood. The TCR comes from a human donor in a cohort sampled during active COVID-19. The chain carries TRBV11-2 and TRBJ2-3; TRBD1 aligns across 10 bases. The CDR3 nucleotides are TGTGCCAGCAGCTTAAAGCCGGGACAGGGGCCCACAGATACGCAGTATTTT. This sequence encodes CASSLKPGQGPTDTQYF.